This T cell receptor beta chain was identified in a study of blood T cell repertoires in COVID-19 (dated by TCRdb to the early 2020s). In terms of the full investigation: Samples covering the acute and convalescent phases of COVID-19 were provided by collaborators in the United States, Italy and Spain. Sample metadata almost always included a de-identified subject ID, COVID-19 status, age in years and sex. The material from the prospective study consisted of cDNA or gDNA derived from T cells, B-cell-depleted T cells, or PBMCs. Where available, HLA class I and class II types were taken from metadata supplied by the sample provider and were not determined by assay-based typing. The samples were drawn from two sources: the first 160 participants of the ongoing ImmuneRACE study, and 1,254 subjects contributed by 6 global collaborators. The dataset comprised deeply sampled blood TCRbeta repertoires from subjects exposed to, actively infected with, or recovered from COVID-19. A freely available public database, intended as a resource for researchers studying the immune response to SARS-CoV-2, is where the repertoires were released. The research as a whole found: Clinical and demographic metadata were provided uncurated, with the amount varying by source and participant.

The collaborating institutions used their own protocols to collect whole blood in K2EDTA tubes. Collaborator samples were shipped for TCRbeta analysis as frozen whole blood, isolated PBMCs, or DNA extracted from either sample type. As to this clone: The clone's antigen remains unknown. Per-base quality was not reported, and no clone a single base away is much larger than it.

TCRbeta CDR3 regions were amplified from genomic DNA by means of the immunoSEQ Assay, a bias-controlled multiplex PCR. The original pipeline was this. Within the assay, amplification of reference gene primers was used to estimate how many nucleated cells each sample contained. To quantify the absolute abundance of each unique TCRbeta CDR3 rearrangement, sequence reads were collapsed and filtered. For each sample, productive Simpson clonality was calculated by taking the square root of Simpson's diversity index across productive rearrangements. The immuneACCESS repertoire file appears here via TCRdb, limited to in-frame rearrangements. These files lack a portion of the clones; in checked studies, under half of the deficit traces to unresolved V genes, and the cause of the others is not known. The D gene and trimming were derived from the DNA, and the V and J assignments and clone size from that table. This sample lists under 200,000 clones; roughly 90% were detected once. 0.5% to 0.6% of the sample belongs to the ten largest clones.

Via the germline V gene, CDR1 is SGHRS and CDR2 YFSETQ. CDR3 length: 15 amino acids, cysteine to phenylalanine. CDR3 DNA only is kept here, 45 bases in frame from base 1. V loses 0 bases at its end and J loses 4 bases; junction bases beyond the gene matches: 7. Sequencing was performed on peripheral blood. The source is a man aged 50 to 60 with acute or convalescent COVID-19. Here the chain combines TRBV5-1 and TRBJ2-7, with 7 middle bases fitting TRBD1. The CDR3 reads as follows: CASSLVIGGLYEQYF. The base sequence is TGCGCCAGCAGCTTGGTTATAGGGGGCCTTTACGAGCAGTACTTC.